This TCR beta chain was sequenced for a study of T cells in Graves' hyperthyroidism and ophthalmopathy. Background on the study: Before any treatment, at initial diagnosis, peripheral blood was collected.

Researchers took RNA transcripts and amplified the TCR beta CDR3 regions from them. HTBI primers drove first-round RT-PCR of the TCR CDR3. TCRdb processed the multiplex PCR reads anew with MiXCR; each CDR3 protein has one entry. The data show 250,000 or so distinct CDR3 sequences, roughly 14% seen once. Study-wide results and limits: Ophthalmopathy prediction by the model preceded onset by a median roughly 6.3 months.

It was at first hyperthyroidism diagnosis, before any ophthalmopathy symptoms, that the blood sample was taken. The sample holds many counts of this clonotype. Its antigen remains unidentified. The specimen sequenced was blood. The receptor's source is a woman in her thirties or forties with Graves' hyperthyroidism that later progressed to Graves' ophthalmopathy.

This chain's CDR3 is CASTHRGRMETQYF. For the CDR3, the DNA is TGTGCCAGTACCCACAGGGGGCGCATGGAGACCCAGTACTTC. V gene TRBV27 combines with J gene TRBJ2-5; TRBD1 matches 9 bases. The CDR3 is 14 residues long. The V gene's germline CDR1 is MNHEY and CDR2 SMNVEV (reference sequence). With 9 bases clipped from V and 5 bases from J, the junction kept 10 bases outside the gene matches.